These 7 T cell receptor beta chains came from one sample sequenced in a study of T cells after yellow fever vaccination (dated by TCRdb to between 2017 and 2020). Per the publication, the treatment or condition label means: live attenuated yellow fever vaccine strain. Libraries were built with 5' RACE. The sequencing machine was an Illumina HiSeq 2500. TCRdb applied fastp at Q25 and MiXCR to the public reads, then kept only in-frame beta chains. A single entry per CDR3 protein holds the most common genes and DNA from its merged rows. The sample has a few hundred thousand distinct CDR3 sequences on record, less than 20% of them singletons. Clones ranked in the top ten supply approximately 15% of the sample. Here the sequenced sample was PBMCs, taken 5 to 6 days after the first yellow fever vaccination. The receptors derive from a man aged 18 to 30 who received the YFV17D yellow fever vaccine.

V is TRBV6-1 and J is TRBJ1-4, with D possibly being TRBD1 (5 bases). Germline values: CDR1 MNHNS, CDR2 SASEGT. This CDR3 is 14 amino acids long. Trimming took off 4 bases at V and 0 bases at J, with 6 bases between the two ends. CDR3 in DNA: TGTGCCAGCAGTGCGACAGCAACTAATGAAAAACTGTTTTTT. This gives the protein CASSATATNEKLFF.

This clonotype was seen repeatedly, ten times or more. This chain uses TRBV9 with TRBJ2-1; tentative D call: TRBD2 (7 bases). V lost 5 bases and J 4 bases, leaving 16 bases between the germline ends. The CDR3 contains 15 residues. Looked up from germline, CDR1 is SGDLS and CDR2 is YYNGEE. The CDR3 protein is CASSAGRGEYNEQFF. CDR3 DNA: TGTGCCAGCAGTGCGGGGAGGGGGGAGTACAATGAGCAGTTCTTC.

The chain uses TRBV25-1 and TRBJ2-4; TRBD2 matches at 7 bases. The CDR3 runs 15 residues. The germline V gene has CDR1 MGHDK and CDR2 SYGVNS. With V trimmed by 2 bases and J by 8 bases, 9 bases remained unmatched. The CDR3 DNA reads TGTGCCAGCAGTGAACCCGGGATAGGGAGGGACATTCAGTACTTC. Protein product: CASSEPGIGRDIQYF. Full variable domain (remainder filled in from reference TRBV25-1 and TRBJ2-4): EADIYQTPRYLVIGTGKKITLECSQTMGHDKMYWYQQDPGMELHLIHYSYGVNSTEKGDLSSESTVSRIRTEHFPLTLESARPSHTSQYLCASSEPGIGRDIQYFGAGTRLSVL.

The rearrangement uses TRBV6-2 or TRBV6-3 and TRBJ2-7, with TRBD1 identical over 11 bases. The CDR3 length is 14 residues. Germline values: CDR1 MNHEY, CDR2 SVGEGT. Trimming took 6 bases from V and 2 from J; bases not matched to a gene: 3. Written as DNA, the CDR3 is TGTGCCAGCAGCGGGACAGGGGGGGCCTACGAGCAGTACGTC. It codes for CASSGTGGAYEQYV.

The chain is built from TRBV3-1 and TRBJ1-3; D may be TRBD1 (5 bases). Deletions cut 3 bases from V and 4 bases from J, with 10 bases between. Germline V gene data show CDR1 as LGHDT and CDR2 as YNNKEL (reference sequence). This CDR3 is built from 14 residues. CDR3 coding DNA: TGTGCCAGCAGCCAGTGGAGGGACGGAAACACCATATATTTT. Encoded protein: CASSQWRDGNTIYF.

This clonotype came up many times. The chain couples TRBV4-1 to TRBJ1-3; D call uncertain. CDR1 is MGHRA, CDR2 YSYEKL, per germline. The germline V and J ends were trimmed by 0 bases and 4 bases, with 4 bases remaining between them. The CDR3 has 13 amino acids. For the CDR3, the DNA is TGCGCCAGCAGCCAAGAGGGAGGAAACACCATATATTTT. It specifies CASSQEGGNTIYF.

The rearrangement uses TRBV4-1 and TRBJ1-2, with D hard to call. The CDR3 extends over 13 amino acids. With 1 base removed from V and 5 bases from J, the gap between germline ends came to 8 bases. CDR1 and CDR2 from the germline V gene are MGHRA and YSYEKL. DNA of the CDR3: TGCGCCAGCAGCCAAGGATCTCCTTATGGCTACACCTTC. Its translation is CASSQGSPYGYTF.